The present T cell receptor beta chain was sequenced within a study of shared clonotypes between healthy human individuals. Study background: Those who served as donors were a couple of women and a few men between the ages of 18 and 49. Per donor, three plates held CD4 naive cells, three held CD4 memory, two held CD8 naive and one held CD8 memory.

The repertoire was sequenced with immunoSEQ multiplex PCR; TCRdb's copy has only in-frame clones and lacks some. There are about 2.4 million clones in the sample; roughly 93% occur only once, and 0.36% lies in the top ten. Whole-study findings and limits: The study generally estimated greater richness for naive than memory subsets.

Study donors comprised healthy, HIV-negative adults devoid of recent acute infection or vaccination. The count of this clone is one. Its antigen is not identified. The length of the CDR3 is 16 residues. Trimming cost V 4 bases and J 7 bases; bases outside gene matches: 15. Looked up from germline, CDR1 is SGHTA and CDR2 is FQGTGA. This receptor was obtained from a man between 18 and 29 years old in good health. Some clones in this sample may be carry-over from other donors' samples. The chain has TRBV7-3 and TRBJ2-5; 7 bases are shared with TRBD2. The sample consisted of naive CD4+ T cells from PBMCs. Described subset: CD45RA+ positively selected. For the CDR3, the DNA is TGTGCCAGCAGCTCCGACTCTACTACCTCGGGGGGGACCCAGTACTTC. This translates into CASSSDSTTSGGTQYF.